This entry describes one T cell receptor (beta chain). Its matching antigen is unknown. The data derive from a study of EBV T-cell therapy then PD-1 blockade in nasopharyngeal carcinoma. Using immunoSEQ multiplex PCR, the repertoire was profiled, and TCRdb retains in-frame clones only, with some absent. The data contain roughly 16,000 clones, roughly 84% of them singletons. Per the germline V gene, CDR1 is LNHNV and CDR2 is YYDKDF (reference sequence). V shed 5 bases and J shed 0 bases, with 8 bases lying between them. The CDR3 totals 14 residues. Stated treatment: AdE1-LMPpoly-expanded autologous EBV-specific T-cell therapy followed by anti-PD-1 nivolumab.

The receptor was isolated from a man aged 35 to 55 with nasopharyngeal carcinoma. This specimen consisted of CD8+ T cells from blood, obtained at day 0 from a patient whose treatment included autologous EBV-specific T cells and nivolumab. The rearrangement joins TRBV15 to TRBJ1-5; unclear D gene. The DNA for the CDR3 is TGTGCCACCAGCGGCGACTCTAGCAATCAGCCCCAGCATTTT. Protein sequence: CATSGDSSNQPQHF.